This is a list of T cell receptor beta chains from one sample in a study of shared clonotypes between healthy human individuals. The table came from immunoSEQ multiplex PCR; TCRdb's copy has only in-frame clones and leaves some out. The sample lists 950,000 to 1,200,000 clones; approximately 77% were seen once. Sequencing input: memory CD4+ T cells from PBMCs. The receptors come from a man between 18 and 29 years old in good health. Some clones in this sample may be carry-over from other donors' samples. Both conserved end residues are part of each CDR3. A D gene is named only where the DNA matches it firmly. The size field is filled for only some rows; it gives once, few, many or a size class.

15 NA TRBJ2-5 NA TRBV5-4 TGTGCCAGCAGCTCAGGGATTCCCGGGGGAGAGACCCAGTACTTC CASSSGIPGGETQYF
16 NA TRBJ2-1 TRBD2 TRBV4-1 TGCGCCAGCAGCCACGGGACTAGCGGGGCTTACAATGAGCAGTTCTTC CASSHGTSGAYNEQFF
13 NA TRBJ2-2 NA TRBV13 TGTGCCAGCAGCTTACCCCCCCCCGGGGAGCTGTTTTTT CASSLPPPGELFF
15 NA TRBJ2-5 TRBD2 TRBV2 TGTGCCAGCAGTGTTGGAGCGGGAGCCAAGGGGACCCAGTACTTC CASSVGAGAKGTQYF
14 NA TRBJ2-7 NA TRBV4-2 TGTGCCAGCAGCCAAGAACCCACGACCTACGAGCAGTACTTC CASSQEPTTYEQYF
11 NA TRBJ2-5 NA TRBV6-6 TGTGCCAGCAGTTACCAAGAGACCCAGTACTTC CASSYQETQYF
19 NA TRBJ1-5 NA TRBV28 TGTGCCAGCACTCTTGGGGCCCCGAGGGGGAGCCGGTTGGGCCAGCCCCAGCATTTT CASTLGAPRGSRLGQPQHF
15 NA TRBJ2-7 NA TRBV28 TGTGCCAGCAGTTTAGAGGGACATAGGACCTACGAGCAGTACTTC CASSLEGHRTYEQYF
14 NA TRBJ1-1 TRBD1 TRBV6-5 TGTGCCAGCAGTTACTCGGACAGGGGCACTGAAGCTTTCTTT CASSYSDRGTEAFF
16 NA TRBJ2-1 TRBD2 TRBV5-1 TGCGCCAGCAGCTCGATAGCCGGACTAGCGGGAAATGAGCAGTTCTTC CASSSIAGLAGNEQFF
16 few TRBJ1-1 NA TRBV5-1 TGCGCCAGCAGCTTGCCGAAGGACGGACCGAACACTGAAGCTTTCTTT CASSLPKDGPNTEAFF
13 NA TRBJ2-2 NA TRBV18 TGTGCCAGCTCACCACGTCACGACGGGGAGCTGTTTTTT CASSPRHDGELFF
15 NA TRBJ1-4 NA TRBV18 TGTGCCAGCTCACCCGACGGGCGACTAAATGAAAAACTGTTTTTT CASSPDGRLNEKLFF
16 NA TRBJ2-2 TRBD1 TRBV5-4 TGTGCCAGCAGCTCTAGGACAGGGTCGAACACCGGGGAGCTGTTTTTT CASSSRTGSNTGELFF
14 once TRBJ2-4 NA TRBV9 TGTGCCAGCAGCGTAGCAGGGGACGCTAACATTCAGTACTTC CASSVAGDANIQYF
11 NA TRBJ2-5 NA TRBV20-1 TGCAGTGCTCCCCTAGGGGGGACCCAGTACTTC CSAPLGGTQYF
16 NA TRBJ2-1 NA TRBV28 TGTGCCAGCAGTTTACTAACCGGGACTCAGAACAATGAGCAGTTCTTC CASSLLTGTQNNEQFF
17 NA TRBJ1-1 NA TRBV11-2 TGTGCCAGCAGCTTAGTCTATTCGGGACTCATGAACACTGAAGCTTTCTTT CASSLVYSGLMNTEAFF
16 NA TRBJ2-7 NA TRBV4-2 TGTGCCAGCAGCCAAGGGTCCGCGCGGGACTCCTACGAGCAGTACTTC CASSQGSARDSYEQYF
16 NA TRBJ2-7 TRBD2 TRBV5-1 TGCGCCAGCAGCTTCAGCACTAGCGGGGGAACCTACGAGCAGTACTTC CASSFSTSGGTYEQYF
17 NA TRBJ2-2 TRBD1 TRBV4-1 TGCGCCAGCAGCCAAGATCTTAACAGGGGCGACACCGGGGAGCTGTTTTTT CASSQDLNRGDTGELFF
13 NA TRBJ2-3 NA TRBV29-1 TGCAGCGTTGTGGCGGGGACCACAGATACGCAGTATTTT CSVVAGTTDTQYF
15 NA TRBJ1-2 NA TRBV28 TGTGCCAGCAGTTTATCAGGGGCCCTTAGTTATGGCTACACCTTC CASSLSGALSYGYTF
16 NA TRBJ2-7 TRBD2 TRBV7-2 TGTGCCAGCAGCTTAGAACTAGCGGGAGCAATAGACGAGCAGTACTTC CASSLELAGAIDEQYF
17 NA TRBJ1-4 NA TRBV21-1 TGTGCCAGCAGCAAAGGAGGGCAGACAGAAACGAATGAAAAACTGTTTTTT CASSKGGQTETNEKLFF
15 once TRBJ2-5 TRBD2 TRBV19 TGTGCCAGTAGTATATCTAGCGGGGGGGTCAAGACCCAGTACTTC CASSISSGGVKTQYF
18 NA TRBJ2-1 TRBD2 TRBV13 TGTGCCAGCAGCTTAGTCTCGGGAGGGGAAAGCTCCTACAATGAGCAGTTCTTC CASSLVSGGESSYNEQFF
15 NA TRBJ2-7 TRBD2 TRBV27 TGTGCCAGCAGTTTATTGGGACTAGCGGGATACGAGCAGTACTTC CASSLLGLAGYEQYF
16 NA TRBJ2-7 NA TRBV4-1 TGCGCCAGCAGCCAAGAGGGCTGGGGTTTATCCTACGAGCAGTACTTC CASSQEGWGLSYEQYF
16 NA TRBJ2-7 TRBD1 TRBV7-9 TGTGCCAGCAGCTCAATATGGGACAGGGACTACTACGAGCAGTACTTC CASSSIWDRDYYEQYF
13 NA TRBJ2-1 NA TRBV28 TGTGCCAGCAGCGCCAGGGGCCGGGCCTCGCAGTTCTTC CASSARGRASQFF
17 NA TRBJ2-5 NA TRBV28 TGTGCCAGCAGTCCCCCATTCGCAACAGGGGAGGTTGAGACCCAGTACTTC CASSPPFATGEVETQYF
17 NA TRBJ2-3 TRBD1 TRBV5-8 TGTGCCAGCAGCCTCGGAACAGGGGGCCCCAACACAGATACGCAGTATTTT CASSLGTGGPNTDTQYF
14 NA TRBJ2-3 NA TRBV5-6 TGTGCCAGCAGCTTGGGGCAGGGATGGGGTACGCAGTATTTT CASSLGQGWGTQYF
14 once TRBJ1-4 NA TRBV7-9 TGTGCCAGCAGCTTAGAGGGCCTTTTTGAAAAACTGTTTTTT CASSLEGLFEKLFF
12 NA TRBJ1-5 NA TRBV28 TGTGCCAGCAGGTCAGGGGATCAGCCCCAGCATTTT CASRSGDQPQHF
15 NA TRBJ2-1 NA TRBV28 TGTGCCAGCAGTCCCTCGGCGAGCTCCTACAATGAGCAGTTCTTC CASSPSASSYNEQFF
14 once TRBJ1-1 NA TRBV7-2 TGTGCCAGCAGCTTAGTCGGCCTGAACACTGAAGCTTTCTTT CASSLVGLNTEAFF
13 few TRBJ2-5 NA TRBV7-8 TGTGCCAGCAGCTTAGAGTGGACGGGGACCCAGTACTTC CASSLEWTGTQYF
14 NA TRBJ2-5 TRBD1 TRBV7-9 TGTGCCAGCAGTACGGACAGGGTGGGAGAGACCCAGTACTTC CASSTDRVGETQYF
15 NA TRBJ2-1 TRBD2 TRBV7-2 TGTGCCAGCAGCTTTAGCGGGACTTCTTACAATGAGCAGTTCTTC CASSFSGTSYNEQFF
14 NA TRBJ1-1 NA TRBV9 TGTGCCAGCAGCTCTCGACAGGTTGGCACTGAAGCTTTCTTT CASSSRQVGTEAFF
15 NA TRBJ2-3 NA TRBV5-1 TGCGCCAGCAGCTCCTTGGCCATACACGCAGATACGCAGTATTTT CASSSLAIHADTQYF
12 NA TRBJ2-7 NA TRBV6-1 TGTGCCAGCAGTATGACAGTCTACGAGCAGTACTTC CASSMTVYEQYF
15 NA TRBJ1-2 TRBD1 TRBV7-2 TGTGCCAGCAGCCCTGGGACAGTGGGTGGGGATGGCTACACCTTC CASSPGTVGGDGYTF
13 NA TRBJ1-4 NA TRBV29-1 TGCAGCGTGTTAGACAGCCCTAATGAAAAACTGTTTTTT CSVLDSPNEKLFF
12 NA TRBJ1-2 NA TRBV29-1 TGCAGCGTTGAAAGACGGCGGGAAGACTACACCTTC CSVERRREDYTF
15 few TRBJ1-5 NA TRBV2 TGTGCCAGCAGTGAAGCGCCCACGGGCGGGCAGCCCCAGCATTTT CASSEAPTGGQPQHF
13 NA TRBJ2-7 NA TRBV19 TGTGCCAGTAGTACCCGTGATCCATACGAGCAGTACTTC CASSTRDPYEQYF
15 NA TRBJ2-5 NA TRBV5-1 TGCGCCAGCAGGAGATCCGGACAGAGCCAAGAGACCCAGTACTTC CASRRSGQSQETQYF
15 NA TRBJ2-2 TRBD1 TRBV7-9 TGTGCCAGCAGCTCGGGACAGCTCAACACCGGGGAGCTGTTTTTT CASSSGQLNTGELFF
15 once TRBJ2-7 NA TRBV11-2 TGTGCCAGCAGCTTACTAGCGATATACTCCTACGAGCAGTACTTC CASSLLAIYSYEQYF
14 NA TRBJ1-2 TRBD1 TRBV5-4 TGTGCCAGCAGCCGGACAGGGGGGCTCTATGGCTACACCTTC CASSRTGGLYGYTF